This paragraph reports one T cell receptor beta chain. The antigen this receptor binds is unknown. No qualities accompany the bases; no much larger clone lies one base away. The sample is drawn from a study of cytotoxic CD8 clonotypes in ibrutinib-treated CLL (TCRdb year 2021). With respect to the entire study: In this cohort, more than 14 patients were treatment-naive and roughly 10 were relapsed/refractory, while roughly 17 had unmutated IGHV. Of the approximately 90 people in the trial, about two dozen had longitudinal samples available. Cryopreserved peripheral blood mononuclear cells were collected before treatment, at response, and at either disease progression or sustained remission. Samples at response were collected after a median of about 12 months of treatment, with a range of about 6 to 40 months. Partial responses were observed in about 25 patients and complete responses in 2; after a median follow-up of about 69 months, remission was maintained in some 14 patients and progression was observed in approximately 12. An average of around 260,000 productive templates and approximately 91,000 productive rearrangements was obtained per sample. Every remission and progressive disease sample was obtained while ibrutinib was still being received by the patients. Points the paper makes about the study in general: Public clonotypes were rare and either shrank or stayed stable during treatment, and the rise in clonality at ibrutinib response reflected expansion of private clonotypes. At ibrutinib response clonality went up, during sustained remission it held steady, and at progression it dropped back toward baseline. Baseline clonality exceeded that of age-matched healthy donors and correlated strongly with circulating CD8+ T-cell counts. Sustained-remission and progressing patients did not have matched sampling times, and lymph node repertoires were not examined.

The V end loses 6 bases and the J end loses 1 base, and a stretch of 12 bases separates them. Counted from cysteine to phenylalanine, this CDR3 has 14 amino acids. CDR3 DNA only is kept here, 42 bases in frame from base 1. For CDR1 and CDR2, the germline V gene (reference sequence) lists LNHDA and SQIVND. The goal of deep resolution MiSeq sequencing was a depth between 1 in 1 million and 1 in 200,000 T cells, and coverage averaged 10x per clonotype. The immunoSEQ hsTCRB Kit was used to generate the TCR beta libraries. From the authors' description of their analysis: ImmunoSEQ Data Assistant and ImmunoSEQ Analyzer were used for data analysis, and V, D and J genes were assigned according to IMGT definitions. Clonality, with values ranging from 0 to 1, was calculated as one minus the normalized Shannon entropy of productive rearrangement frequencies. Public clonotype analysis was restricted to overrepresented clonotypes comprising at least 0.05% of each patient's repertoire. Repertoires from thirteen age-matched healthy donors in immuneACCESS were used as clonality controls. The immuneACCESS repertoire file appears here via TCRdb, limited to in-frame rearrangements. These files lack a portion of the clones; in checked studies, under half of the deficit traces to unresolved V genes, and the cause of the others is not known. D and trimming come from the DNA, and the V and J calls and clone size come from that table. The sample table lists more than 200,000 clones, more than 70% of them with a count of one. Roughly 10% of the sample rests with the top ten.

The time point label for this specimen denotes: about eleven months on ibrutinib. For TCR beta library preparation, approximately 1.9 micrograms of genomic DNA was extracted from cryopreserved PBMCs. Longitudinal blood samples from CLL patients on ibrutinib monotherapy were analyzed using high-throughput TCR beta sequencing. The patients took part in an open-label, single-center phase 2 trial of ibrutinib monotherapy. The source of this sequence is a human donor with chronic lymphocytic leukemia. Sequencing was performed on PBMCs, taken after 12 months of ibrutinib treatment. The sequence links TRBV19 to TRBJ1-1; the D segment could be TRBD1, given 5 matching bases. Here is the DNA: TGTGCCAGTAGGTCGATACAGGCGAACACTGAAGCTTTCTTT. This codes for CASRSIQANTEAFF.